Below, 14 T cell receptor beta chains from the same sample are listed, as sequenced in a study of blood T cells in healthy people across ages. Together with a sample-barcoded 5' primer, a J-beta primer mix was included in a second PCR lasting about 7 to 11 cycles. One entry per CDR3 protein results from TCRdb running MiXCR on the 5' RACE reads. The sample comprises 1.5 million to 2 million distinct CDR3 sequences, 25% to 30% of which are singletons, and roughly 8.2% rests with the top ten. The sequencing input was blood. The source of these receptors is a woman under 40 in good health.

The V gene is TRBV20-1, the J gene TRBJ2-7; a possible D gene is TRBD1 (6 bases). The ends were cut back, 6 bases at V and 2 bases at J, with 14 bases in the middle. This CDR3 spans 13 amino acids. The V gene's germline CDR1 is DFQATT and CDR2 SNEGSKA (reference sequence). The CDR3 loop is CSAPKGEPYEQYF. CDR3 DNA: TGCAGTGCCCCGAAGGGGGAGCCCTACGAGCAGTACTTC.

This clonotype was picked up a small number of times. The chain carries TRBV5-1 and TRBJ1-4; TRBD1 agrees at 8 bases. Per the germline V gene, CDR1 is SGHRS and CDR2 is YFSETQ. This CDR3 spans 13 amino acids. Germline trimming cut 4 bases from V and 7 bases from J; bases unmatched to any gene: 3. CDR3: CASSNGQGEKLFF. CDR3 DNA: TGCGCCAGCAGCAACGGACAGGGTGAAAAACTGTTTTTT. The entire variable domain, with the rest obtained from reference TRBV5-1 and TRBJ1-4, is as follows: KAGVTQTPRYLIKTRGQQVTLSCSPISGHRSVSWYQQTPGQGLQFLFEYFSETQRNKGNFPGRFSGRQFSNSRSEMNVSTLELGDSALYLCASSNGQGEKLFFGSGTQLSVL.

Here the CDR3 reads CASSATGTTGNEQFF. CDR3 DNA sequence: TGTGCCAGCAGCGCAACCGGGACTACTGGGAATGAGCAGTTCTTC. This chain joins TRBV13 and TRBJ2-1, with 7 bases identical to TRBD2. CDR3 length: 15 residues. The germline V gene encodes CDR1 PRHDT and CDR2 FYEKMQ (reference sequence). The J segment lost 7 bases and the V segment lost 5 bases, leaving 11 bases of the junction unmatched.

This clonotype occurred a few times. The chain uses TRBV20-1 and TRBJ1-2; 7 bases fit TRBD1. The CDR3 covers 14 residues. Germline CDR1 and CDR2: DFQATT and SNEGSKA (reference sequence). V was pared by 3 bases and J by 6 bases, with 10 bases of the junction left unmatched. The DNA of the CDR3 is TGCAGTGCTAGCCCCCTTGGAGGGGGCAATGGCTACACCTTC. It translates to CSASPLGGGNGYTF.

V usage is TRBV7-2 and J usage is TRBJ2-1; D is perhaps TRBD1 (5 bases). The CDR3 has 13 residues. V was trimmed by 3 bases and J by 9 bases, leaving 12 bases between them. Germline V gene lookup returns CDR1 SGHTA and CDR2 FQGNSA. The CDR3 DNA reads TGTGCCAGCAGCTTTAAGGGGTGGGGTGAGCAGTTCTTC. Its protein is CASSFKGWGEQFF.

This clonotype was seen more than once but under ten times. The chain carries TRBV9 and TRBJ1-1; TRBD1 might be the D (5 bases). The germline gives CDR1 SGDLS, CDR2 YYNGEE. The CDR3 extends over 13 amino acids. Between the trimmed V and J ends, which lost 2 bases and 6 bases, there was a span of 11 bases. This CDR3 reads CASSVDPGAEAFF. The CDR3, as DNA: TGTGCCAGCAGCGTCGACCCGGGGGCTGAAGCTTTCTTT.

This clonotype has ten or more counts. This rearrangement joins TRBV28 to TRBJ1-2; no clear D gene. Germline lookup yields CDR1 MDHEN and CDR2 SYDVKM. V lost 3 bases and J 3 bases, leaving 8 bases between the germline ends. This CDR3 spans 13 amino acids. The CDR3 is CASSFGTDYGYTF. The DNA for the CDR3 is TGTGCCAGCAGTTTCGGCACGGACTATGGCTACACCTTC.

The table lists this clonotype with many counts. The V call is TRBV12-3 or TRBV12-4, the J call TRBJ2-7; no firm D call. V lost 3 bases to trimming and J lost 3 bases, with 12 bases between them. The CDR3 runs 14 residues. In DNA, the CDR3 is TGTGCCAGCAGTTTCACACCCGAACACTACGAGCAGTACTTC. It is translated as CASSFTPEHYEQYF.

This chain connects TRBV25-1 to TRBJ1-1; possible D gene TRBD1, 5 bases. The germline CDR1 and CDR2 sequences are MGHDK and SYGVNS. The CDR3 loop spans 17 amino acids. Deletions cut 0 bases from V and 1 base from J, with 15 bases between. CDR3 coding DNA: TGTGCCAGCAGTGAATATCCGGCTGAGGGGCAGAACACTGAAGCTTTCTTT. It encodes CASSEYPAEGQNTEAFF. Drawing the rest from reference TRBV25-1 and TRBJ1-1, the complete variable domain is EADIYQTPRYLVIGTGKKITLECSQTMGHDKMYWYQQDPGMELHLIHYSYGVNSTEKGDLSSESTVSRIRTEHFPLTLESARPSHTSQYLCASSEYPAEGQNTEAFFGQGTRLTVV.

The rearrangement uses TRBV11-2 and TRBJ2-1; 11 positions agree with TRBD2. The CDR3 covers 15 residues. The germline V gene has CDR1 SGHAT and CDR2 FQNNGV. V gave up 5 bases and J gave up 12 bases; unmatched junction bases: 12. The CDR3, as DNA: TGTGCCAGCAGCCCAAGACTAGCGGGGTCCCAGGGGCAGTTCTTC. It encodes CASSPRLAGSQGQFF.

This clonotype was detected only a few times. The rearrangement joins TRBV28 to TRBJ2-7, with 11 bases aligning to TRBD1. The CDR3 covers 15 residues. Germline V gene sequence: CDR1 MDHEN, CDR2 SYDVKM. Unmatched junction bases numbered 4, after V lost 3 bases and J lost 3 bases. DNA for the CDR3: TGTGCCAGCAGTTTTCTAGGGACAGGGGGCTACGAGCAGTACTTC. This encodes CASSFLGTGGYEQYF. The complete variable domain, with remaining parts taken from reference TRBV28 and TRBJ2-7, reads DVKVTQSSRYLVKRTGEKVFLECVQDMDHENMFWYRQDPGLGLRLIYFSYDVKMKEKGDIPEGYSVSREKKERFSLILESASTNQTSMYLCASSFLGTGGYEQYFGPGTRLTVT.

This clonotype was detected a few times. This chain connects TRBV29-1 to TRBJ2-1; D unclear. Germline V gene sequence: CDR1 SQVTM, CDR2 ANQGSEA. This CDR3 is built from 12 residues. V shed 4 bases and J shed 0 bases, with 4 bases lying between them. The CDR3 loop is CSVGTSYNEQFF. Here the CDR3 DNA reads TGCAGCGTTGGGACCTCCTACAATGAGCAGTTCTTC.

V usage is TRBV29-1 and J usage is TRBJ2-1, with TRBD2 matching 13 bases. Matching the DNA end better, TRBJ2-7 makes the J call doubtful. The CDR3 runs to 13 residues. Per the germline V gene, CDR1 is SQVTM and CDR2 is ANQGSEA. CDR3 sequence (DNA): TGCAGCGTTGGGACTAGCGGGAGTGGTGAGCAGTACTTC. Translation: CSVGTSGSGEQYF.

A few counts support this clonotype. CDR3 sequence: CASSFSSGYNEQYF. The CDR3 region has the DNA TGTGCCAGCAGCTTTAGTAGCGGGTACAATGAGCAGTACTTC. The chain has TRBV7-9 and TRBJ2-7; 7 bases are a match to TRBD2. The CDR3 sequence is 14 residues long. After removal of 3 bases from V and 7 bases from J, the junction contained 9 bases not matched to a gene. Germline V gene data show CDR1 as SEHNR and CDR2 as FQNEAQ (reference sequence).